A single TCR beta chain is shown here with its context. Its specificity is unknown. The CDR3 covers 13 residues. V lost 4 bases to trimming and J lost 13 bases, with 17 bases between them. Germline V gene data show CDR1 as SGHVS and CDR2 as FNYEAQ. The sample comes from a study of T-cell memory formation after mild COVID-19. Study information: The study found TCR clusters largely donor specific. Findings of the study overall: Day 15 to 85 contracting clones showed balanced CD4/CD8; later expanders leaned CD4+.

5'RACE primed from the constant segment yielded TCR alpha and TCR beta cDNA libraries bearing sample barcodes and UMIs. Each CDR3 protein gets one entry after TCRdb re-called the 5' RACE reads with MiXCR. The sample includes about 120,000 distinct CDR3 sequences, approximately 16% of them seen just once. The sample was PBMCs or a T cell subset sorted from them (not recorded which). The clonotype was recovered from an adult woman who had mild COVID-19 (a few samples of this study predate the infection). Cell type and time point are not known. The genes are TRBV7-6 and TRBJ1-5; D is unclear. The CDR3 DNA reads TGTGCCAGCAGCTCAGACACGGCGGGAGAACAGCATTTT. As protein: CASSSDTAGEQHF.